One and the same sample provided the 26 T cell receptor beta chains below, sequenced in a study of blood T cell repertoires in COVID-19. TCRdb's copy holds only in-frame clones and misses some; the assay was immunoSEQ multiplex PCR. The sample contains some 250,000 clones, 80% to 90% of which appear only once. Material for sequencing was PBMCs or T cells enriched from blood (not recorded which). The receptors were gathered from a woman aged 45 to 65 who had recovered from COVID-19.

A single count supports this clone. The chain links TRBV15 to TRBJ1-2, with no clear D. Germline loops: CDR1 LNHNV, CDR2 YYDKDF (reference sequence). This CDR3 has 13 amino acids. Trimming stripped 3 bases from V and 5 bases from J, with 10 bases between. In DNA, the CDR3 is TGTGCCACCAGCAGTGCGGGAGGTTATGGCTACACCTTC. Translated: CATSSAGGYGYTF.

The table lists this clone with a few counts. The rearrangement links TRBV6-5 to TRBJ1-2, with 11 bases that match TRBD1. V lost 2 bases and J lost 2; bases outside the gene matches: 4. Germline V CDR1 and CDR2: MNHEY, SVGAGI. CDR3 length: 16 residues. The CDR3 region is CASSYGGTGGNYGYTF. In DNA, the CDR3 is TGTGCCAGCAGTTACGGCGGGACAGGGGGGAACTATGGCTACACCTTC.

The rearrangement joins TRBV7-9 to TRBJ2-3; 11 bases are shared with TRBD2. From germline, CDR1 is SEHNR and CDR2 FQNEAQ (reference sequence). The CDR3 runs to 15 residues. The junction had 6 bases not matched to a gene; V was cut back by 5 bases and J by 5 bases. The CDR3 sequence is CASSPSGTSGDTQYF. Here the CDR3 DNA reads TGTGCCAGCAGCCCATCCGGGACTAGCGGAGATACGCAGTATTTT.

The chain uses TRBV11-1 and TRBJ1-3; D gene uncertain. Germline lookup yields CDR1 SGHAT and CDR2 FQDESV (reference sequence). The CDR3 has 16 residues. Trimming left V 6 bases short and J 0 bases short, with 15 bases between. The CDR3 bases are TGTGCCAGCAGTTGGGCGAGAGGGAACTCTGGAAACACCATATATTTT. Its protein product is CASSWARGNSGNTIYF.

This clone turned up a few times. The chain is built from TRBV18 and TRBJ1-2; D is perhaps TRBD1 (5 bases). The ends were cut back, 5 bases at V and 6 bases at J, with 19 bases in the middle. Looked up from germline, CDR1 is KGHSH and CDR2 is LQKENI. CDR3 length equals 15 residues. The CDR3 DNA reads TGTGCCAGCTCATCAACCTTCGACAGACTCCATGGCTACACCTTC. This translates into CASSSTFDRLHGYTF.

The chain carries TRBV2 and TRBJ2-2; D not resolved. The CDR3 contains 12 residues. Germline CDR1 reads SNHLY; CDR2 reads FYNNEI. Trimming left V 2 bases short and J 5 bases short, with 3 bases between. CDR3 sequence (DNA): TGTGCCAGCAGTGAATCGACCGGGGAGCTGTTTTTT. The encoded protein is CASSESTGELFF.

The CDR3 sequence is CSASLYYGYTF. The CDR3 region has the DNA TGCAGTGCTAGCCTCTACTATGGCTACACCTTC. This chain joins TRBV20-1 and TRBJ1-2, with unresolved D. V was clipped by 3 bases and J by 3 bases, with 5 bases between them. The CDR3 is 11 residues long. Germline-derived CDR1 and CDR2 are DFQATT and SNEGSKA (reference sequence).

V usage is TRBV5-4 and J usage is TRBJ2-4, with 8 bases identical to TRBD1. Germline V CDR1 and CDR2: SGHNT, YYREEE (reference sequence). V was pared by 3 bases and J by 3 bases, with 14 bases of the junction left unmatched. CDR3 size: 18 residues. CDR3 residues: CASSSGQGGNKDKNIQYF. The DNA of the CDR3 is TGTGCCAGCAGCTCCGGACAGGGTGGGAATAAAGACAAAAACATTCAGTACTTC.

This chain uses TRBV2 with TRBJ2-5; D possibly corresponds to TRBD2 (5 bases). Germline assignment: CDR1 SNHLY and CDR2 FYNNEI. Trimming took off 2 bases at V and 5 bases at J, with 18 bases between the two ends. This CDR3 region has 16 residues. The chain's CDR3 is CASSEYVGVGEETQYF. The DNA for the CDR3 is TGTGCCAGCAGTGAATATGTCGGCGTCGGGGAGGAGACCCAGTACTTC.

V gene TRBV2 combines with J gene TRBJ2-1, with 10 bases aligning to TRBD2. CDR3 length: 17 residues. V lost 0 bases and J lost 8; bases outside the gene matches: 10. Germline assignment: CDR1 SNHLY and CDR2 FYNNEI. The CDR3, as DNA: TGTGCCAGCAGTGAAGCGCTTTCTAGCGGGAGCGGGGATGAGCAGTTCTTC. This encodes CASSEALSSGSGDEQFF.

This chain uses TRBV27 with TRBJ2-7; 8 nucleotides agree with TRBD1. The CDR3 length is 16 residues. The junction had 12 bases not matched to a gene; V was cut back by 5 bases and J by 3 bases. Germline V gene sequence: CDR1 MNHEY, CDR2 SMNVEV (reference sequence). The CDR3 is CASSPSSPGGGYEQYF. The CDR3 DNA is TGTGCCAGCAGTCCATCCTCCCCAGGGGGCGGCTACGAGCAGTACTTC.

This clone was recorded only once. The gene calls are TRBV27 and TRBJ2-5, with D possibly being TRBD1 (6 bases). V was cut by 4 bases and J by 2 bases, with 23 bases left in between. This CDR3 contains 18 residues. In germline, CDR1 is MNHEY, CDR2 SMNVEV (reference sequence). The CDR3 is CASSWHAAIGTSQETQYF. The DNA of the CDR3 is TGTGCCAGCAGTTGGCACGCGGCTATCGGGACATCACAAGAGACCCAGTACTTC.

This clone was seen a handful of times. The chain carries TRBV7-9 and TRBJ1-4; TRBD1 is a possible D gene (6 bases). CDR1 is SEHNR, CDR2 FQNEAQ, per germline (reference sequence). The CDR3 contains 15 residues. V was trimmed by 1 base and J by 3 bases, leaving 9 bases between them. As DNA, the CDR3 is TGTGCCAGCAGCTTAGGGGACACACCTAATGAAAAACTGTTTTTT. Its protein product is CASSLGDTPNEKLFF.

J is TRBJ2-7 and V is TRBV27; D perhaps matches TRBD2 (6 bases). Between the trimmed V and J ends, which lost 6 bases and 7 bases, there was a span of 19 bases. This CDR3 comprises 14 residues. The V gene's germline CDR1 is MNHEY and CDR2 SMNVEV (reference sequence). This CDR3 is CASSLSRDRGEQYF. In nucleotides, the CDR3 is TGTGCCAGCAGCCTCAGCCGGGACCGGGGGGAGCAGTACTTC.

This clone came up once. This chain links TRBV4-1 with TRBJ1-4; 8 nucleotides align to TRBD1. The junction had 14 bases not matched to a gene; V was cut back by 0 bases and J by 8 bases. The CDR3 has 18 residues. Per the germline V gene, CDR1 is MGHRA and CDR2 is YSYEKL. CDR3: CASSQEPSTGAGGEKLFF. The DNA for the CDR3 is TGCGCCAGCAGCCAAGAGCCTTCGACAGGGGCGGGTGGCGAAAAACTGTTTTTT.

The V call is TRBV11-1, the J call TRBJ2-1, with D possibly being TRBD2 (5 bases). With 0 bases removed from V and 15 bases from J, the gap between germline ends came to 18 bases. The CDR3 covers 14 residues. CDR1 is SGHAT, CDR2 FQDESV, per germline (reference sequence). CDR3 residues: CASSLASPGVLLFF. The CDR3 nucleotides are TGTGCCAGCAGCTTAGCCTCCCCCGGGGTACTCTTGTTCTTC.

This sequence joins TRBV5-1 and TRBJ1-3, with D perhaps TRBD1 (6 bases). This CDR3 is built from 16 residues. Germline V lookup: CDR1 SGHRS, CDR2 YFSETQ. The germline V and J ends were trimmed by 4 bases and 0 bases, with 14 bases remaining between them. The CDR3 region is CASSLSDRLSGNTIYF. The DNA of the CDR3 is TGCGCCAGCAGCCTCTCGGACAGACTCTCTGGAAACACCATATATTTT.

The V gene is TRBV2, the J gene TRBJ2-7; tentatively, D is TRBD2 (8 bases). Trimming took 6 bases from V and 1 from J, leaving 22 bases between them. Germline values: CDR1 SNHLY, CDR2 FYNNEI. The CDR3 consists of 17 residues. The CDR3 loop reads CASRTGSSGLYSYEQYF. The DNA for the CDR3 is TGTGCCAGCAGGACAGGGTCTAGCGGGTTATATTCCTACGAGCAGTACTTC.

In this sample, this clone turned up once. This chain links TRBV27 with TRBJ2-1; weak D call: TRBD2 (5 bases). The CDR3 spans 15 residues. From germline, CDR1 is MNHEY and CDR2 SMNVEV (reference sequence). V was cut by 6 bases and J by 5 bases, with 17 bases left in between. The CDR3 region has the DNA TGTGCCAGCAGCTCGGGTGGGAGAAGCAACAATGAGCAGTTCTTC. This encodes CASSSGGRSNNEQFF.

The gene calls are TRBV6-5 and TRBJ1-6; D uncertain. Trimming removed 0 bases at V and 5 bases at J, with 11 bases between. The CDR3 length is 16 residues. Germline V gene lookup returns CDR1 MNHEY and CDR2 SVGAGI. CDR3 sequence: CASSYSNKINNSPLHF. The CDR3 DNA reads TGTGCCAGCAGTTACTCGAACAAAATCAATAATTCACCCCTCCACTTT.

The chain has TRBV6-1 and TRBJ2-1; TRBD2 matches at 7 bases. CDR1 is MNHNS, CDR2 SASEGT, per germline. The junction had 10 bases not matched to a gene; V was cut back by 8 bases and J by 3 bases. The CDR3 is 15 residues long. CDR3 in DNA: TGTGCCAGCCACATTGCGGGAGTGGACTACAATGAGCAGTTCTTC. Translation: CASHIAGVDYNEQFF.

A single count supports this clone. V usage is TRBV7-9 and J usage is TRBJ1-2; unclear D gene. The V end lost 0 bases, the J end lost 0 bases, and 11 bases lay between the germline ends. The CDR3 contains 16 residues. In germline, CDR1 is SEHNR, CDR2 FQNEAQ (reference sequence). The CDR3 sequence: CASSLARQLANYGYTF. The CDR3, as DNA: TGTGCCAGCAGCTTAGCGCGGCAGTTAGCTAACTATGGCTACACCTTC.

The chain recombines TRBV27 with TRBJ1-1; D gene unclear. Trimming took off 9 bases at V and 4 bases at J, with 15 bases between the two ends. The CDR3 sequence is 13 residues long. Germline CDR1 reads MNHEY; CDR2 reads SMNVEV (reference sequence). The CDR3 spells CASGRGGFTEAFF. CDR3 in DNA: TGTGCCAGTGGTAGAGGCGGTTTCACTGAAGCTTTCTTT.

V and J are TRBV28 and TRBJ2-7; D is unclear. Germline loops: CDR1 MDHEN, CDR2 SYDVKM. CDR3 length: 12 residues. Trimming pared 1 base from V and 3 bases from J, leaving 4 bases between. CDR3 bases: TGTGCCAGCAGTTTATCCTTCTACGAGCAGTACTTC. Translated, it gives CASSLSFYEQYF.

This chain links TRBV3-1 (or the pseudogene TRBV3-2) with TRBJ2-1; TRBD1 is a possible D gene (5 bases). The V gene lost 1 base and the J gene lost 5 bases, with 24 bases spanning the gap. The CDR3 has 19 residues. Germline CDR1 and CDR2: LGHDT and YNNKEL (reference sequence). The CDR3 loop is CASSQAPGKGRVGNNEQFF. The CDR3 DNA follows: TGTGCCAGCAGCCAAGCCCCAGGGAAGGGTCGAGTTGGGAACAATGAGCAGTTCTTC.

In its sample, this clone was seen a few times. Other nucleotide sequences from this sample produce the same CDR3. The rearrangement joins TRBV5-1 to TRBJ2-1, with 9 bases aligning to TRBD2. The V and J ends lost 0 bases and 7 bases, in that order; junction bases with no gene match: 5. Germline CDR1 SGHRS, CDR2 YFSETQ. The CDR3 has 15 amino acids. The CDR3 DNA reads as TGCGCCAGCAGCTTGGCCGCGAGCGGGAGGAATGAGCAGTTCTTC. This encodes CASSLAASGRNEQFF.